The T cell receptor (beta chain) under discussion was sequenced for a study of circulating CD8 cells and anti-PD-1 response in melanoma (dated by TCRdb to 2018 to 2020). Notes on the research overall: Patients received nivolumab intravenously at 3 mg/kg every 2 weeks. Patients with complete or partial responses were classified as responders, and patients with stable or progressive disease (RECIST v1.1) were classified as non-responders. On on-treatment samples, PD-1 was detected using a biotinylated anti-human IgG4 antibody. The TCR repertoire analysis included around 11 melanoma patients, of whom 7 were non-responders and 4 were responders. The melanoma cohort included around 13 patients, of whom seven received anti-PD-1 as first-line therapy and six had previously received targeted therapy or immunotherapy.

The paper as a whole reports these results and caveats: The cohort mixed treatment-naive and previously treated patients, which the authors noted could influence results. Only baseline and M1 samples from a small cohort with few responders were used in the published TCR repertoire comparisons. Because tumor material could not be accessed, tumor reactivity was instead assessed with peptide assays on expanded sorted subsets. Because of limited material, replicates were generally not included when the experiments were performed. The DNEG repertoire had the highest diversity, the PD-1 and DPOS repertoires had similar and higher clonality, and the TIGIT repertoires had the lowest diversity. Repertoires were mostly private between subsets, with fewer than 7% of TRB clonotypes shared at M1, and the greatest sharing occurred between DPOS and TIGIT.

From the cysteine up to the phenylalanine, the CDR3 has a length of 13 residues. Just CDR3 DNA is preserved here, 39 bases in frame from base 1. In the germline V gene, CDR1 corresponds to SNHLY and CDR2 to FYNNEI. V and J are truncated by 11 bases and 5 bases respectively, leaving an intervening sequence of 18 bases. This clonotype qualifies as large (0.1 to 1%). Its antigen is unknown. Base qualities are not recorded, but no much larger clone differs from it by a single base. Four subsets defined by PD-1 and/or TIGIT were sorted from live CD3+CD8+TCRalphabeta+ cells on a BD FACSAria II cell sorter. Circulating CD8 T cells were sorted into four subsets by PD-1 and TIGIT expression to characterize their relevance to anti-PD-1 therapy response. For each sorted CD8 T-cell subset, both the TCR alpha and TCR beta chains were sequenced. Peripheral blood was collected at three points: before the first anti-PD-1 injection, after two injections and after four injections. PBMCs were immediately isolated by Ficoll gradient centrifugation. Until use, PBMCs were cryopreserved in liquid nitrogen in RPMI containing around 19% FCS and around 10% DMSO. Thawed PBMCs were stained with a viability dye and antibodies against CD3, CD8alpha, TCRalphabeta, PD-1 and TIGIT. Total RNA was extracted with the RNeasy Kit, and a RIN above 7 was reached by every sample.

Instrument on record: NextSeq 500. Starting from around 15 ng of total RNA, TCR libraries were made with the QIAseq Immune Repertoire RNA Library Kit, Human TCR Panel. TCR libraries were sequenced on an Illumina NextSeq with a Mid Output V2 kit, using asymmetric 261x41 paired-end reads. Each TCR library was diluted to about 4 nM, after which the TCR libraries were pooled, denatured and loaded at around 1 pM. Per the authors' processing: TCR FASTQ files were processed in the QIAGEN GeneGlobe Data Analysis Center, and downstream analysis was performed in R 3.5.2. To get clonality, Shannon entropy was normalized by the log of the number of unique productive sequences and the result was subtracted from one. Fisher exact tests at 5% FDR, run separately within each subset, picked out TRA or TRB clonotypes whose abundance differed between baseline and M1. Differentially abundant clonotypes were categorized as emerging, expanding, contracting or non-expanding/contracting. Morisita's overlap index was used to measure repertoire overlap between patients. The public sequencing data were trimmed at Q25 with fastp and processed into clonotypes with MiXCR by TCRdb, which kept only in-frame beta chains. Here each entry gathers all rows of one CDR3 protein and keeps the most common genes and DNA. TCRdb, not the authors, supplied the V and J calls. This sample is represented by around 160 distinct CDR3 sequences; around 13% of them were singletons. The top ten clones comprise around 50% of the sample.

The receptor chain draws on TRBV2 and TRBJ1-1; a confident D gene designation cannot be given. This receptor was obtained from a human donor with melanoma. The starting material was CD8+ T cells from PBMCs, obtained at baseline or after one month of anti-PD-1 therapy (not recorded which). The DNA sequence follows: TGTGCCGTCCTGGTCGGGGAAAGGACTGAAGCTTTCTTT. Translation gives CAVLVGERTEAFF.